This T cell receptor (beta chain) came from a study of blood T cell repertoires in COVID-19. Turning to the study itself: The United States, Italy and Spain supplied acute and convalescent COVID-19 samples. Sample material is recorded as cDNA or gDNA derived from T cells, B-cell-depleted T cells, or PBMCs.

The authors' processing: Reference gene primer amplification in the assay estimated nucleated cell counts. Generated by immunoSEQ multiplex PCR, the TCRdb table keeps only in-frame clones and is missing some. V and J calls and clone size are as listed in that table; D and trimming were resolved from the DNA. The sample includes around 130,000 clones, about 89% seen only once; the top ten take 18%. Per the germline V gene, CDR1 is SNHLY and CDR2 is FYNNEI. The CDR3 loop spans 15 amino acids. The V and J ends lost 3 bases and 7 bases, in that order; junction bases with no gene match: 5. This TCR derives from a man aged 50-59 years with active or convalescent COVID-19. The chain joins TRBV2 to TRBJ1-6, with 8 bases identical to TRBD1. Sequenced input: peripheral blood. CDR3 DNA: TGTGCCAGCAGTGACCAGGGGGCAGGAAATTCACCCCTCCACTTT. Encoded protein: CASSDQGAGNSPLHF.